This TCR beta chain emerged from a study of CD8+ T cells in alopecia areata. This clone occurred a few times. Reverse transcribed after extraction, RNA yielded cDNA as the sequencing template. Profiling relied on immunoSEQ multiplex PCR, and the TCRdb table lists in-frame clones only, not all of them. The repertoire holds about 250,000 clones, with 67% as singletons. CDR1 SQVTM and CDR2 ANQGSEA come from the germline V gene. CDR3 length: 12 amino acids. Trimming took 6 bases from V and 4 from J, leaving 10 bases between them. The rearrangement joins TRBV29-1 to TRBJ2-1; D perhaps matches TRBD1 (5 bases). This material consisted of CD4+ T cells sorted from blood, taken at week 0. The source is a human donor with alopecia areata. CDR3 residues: CSVRTPYNEQFF. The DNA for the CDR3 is TGCAGCGTACGGACACCGTACAATGAGCAGTTCTTC.